This T cell receptor beta chain is drawn from a study of blood T cell repertoires in COVID-19. Whole-study context: Material from acute and convalescent COVID-19 was sourced from the United States, Italy and Spain. PBMCs, B-cell-depleted T cells, or T cells were the source of the cDNA or gDNA that made up the material.

Per the germline V gene, CDR1 is SGHNT and CDR2 is YYREEE (reference sequence). J was trimmed by 5 bases and V by 3 bases; bases with no gene match: 9. The CDR3 runs to 17 residues. In the study's own analysis: Estimated nucleated cell counts came from reference gene primer amplification. TCRdb's table, derived via immunoSEQ multiplex PCR, lists solely in-frame clones and lacks some. That table furnishes V, J and clone size, whereas the DNA furnished D and trimming. The sample holds about 81,000 clones; roughly 82% are singletons and the top ten take 7% to 9.5%. Sequences were obtained from peripheral blood. The rearrangement links TRBV5-4 to TRBJ2-5, with 14 positions matching TRBD2. The clonotype comes from a human donor in a cohort sampled during active COVID-19. The CDR3 region has the DNA TGTGCCAGCAGCTCGGGACTAGCGGGGGCCCGGGGTGAGACCCAGTACTTC. It encodes CASSSGLAGARGETQYF.